Below are 12 T cell receptor beta chains sequenced from a single sample in a study of cytomegalovirus exposure and HLA in healthy donors. Clones were read by immunoSEQ multiplex PCR, and TCRdb kept only the in-frame ones, dropping some. The data contain more than 90,000 clones, around 88% of them seen just once; the ten biggest clones take up around 5%. The sample was PBMCs. Source of these receptors: a man younger than 35 in good health and CMV-seronegative.

The V and J genes are TRBV27 and TRBJ2-3; D is uncertain. Germline lookup yields CDR1 MNHEY and CDR2 SMNVEV (reference sequence). The V end was cut by 2 bases, the J end by 2 bases, with 5 bases between. The CDR3 totals 13 residues. CDR3 in amino acids: CASSLPITDTQYF. CDR3 sequence (DNA): TGTGCCAGCAGTTTACCAATCACAGATACGCAGTATTTT.

The rearrangement links TRBV2 to TRBJ2-7; 8 positions agree with TRBD2. CDR1 is SNHLY, CDR2 FYNNEI, per germline. This CDR3 is built from 14 residues. The CDR3 sequence is CVNGGGGSSYEQYF. The CDR3 DNA sequence: TGTGTCAACGGGGGCGGGGGGAGCTCCTACGAGCAGTACTTC.

The rearrangement links TRBV5-1 to TRBJ2-2; D possibly corresponds to TRBD2 (6 bases). Germline V gene lookup returns CDR1 SGHRS and CDR2 YFSETQ. The CDR3 runs to 16 residues. Deletions cut 4 bases from V and 4 bases from J, with 17 bases between. The CDR3 reads CASSTQPGLGTGELFF. In DNA form, the CDR3 reads TGCGCCAGCAGCACCCAGCCGGGACTGGGCACCGGGGAGCTGTTTTTT.

The chain recombines TRBV13 with TRBJ2-1; tentatively, D is TRBD2 (6 bases). Germline values: CDR1 PRHDT, CDR2 FYEKMQ (reference sequence). Trimming removed 5 bases at V and 5 bases at J, with 13 bases between. This CDR3 has 14 residues. CDR3 nucleotides: TGTGCCAGCAGCGGGAGCGGGCTCCACAATGAGCAGTTCTTC. Translating it yields CASSGSGLHNEQFF. Full variable domain (missing parts from reference TRBV13 and TRBJ2-1): AAGVIQSPRHLIKEKRETATLKCYPIPRHDTVYWYQQGPGQDPQFLISFYEKMQSDKGSIPDRFSAQQFSDYHSELNMSSLELGDSALYFCASSGSGLHNEQFFGPGTRLTVL.

The chain joins TRBV10-2 to TRBJ1-4; D is perhaps TRBD1 (5 bases). V was trimmed by 3 bases and J by 4 bases, leaving 12 bases between them. Germline V CDR1 and CDR2: WSHSY, SAAADI. CDR3 length: 15 residues. The CDR3 DNA follows: TGCGCCAGCAGTGAAGGGGCAGGCCTTAATGAAAAACTGTTTTTT. It specifies CASSEGAGLNEKLFF.

This clone was counted between two and nine times. The same CDR3 arises from other DNA sequences in this sample as well. The chain links TRBV7-9 to TRBJ2-7; D call uncertain. Per the germline V gene, CDR1 is SEHNR and CDR2 is FQNEAQ (reference sequence). V was shortened by 5 bases and J by 1 base, with 3 bases between the two germline ends. CDR3 length: 11 amino acids. The CDR3: CASSRSYEQYF. The CDR3 region has the DNA TGTGCCAGCAGCCGTTCCTACGAGCAGTACTTC. Looking up the rest from reference TRBV7-9 and TRBJ2-7 gives the full variable domain: DTGVSQNPRHKITKRGQNVTFRCDPISEHNRLYWYRQTLGQGPEFLTYFQNEAQLEKSRLLSDRFSAERPKGSFSTLEIQRTEQGDSAMYLCASSRSYEQYFGPGTRLTVT.

As for this clone: This sample includes further DNA sequences coding for the same CDR3. This chain links TRBV6-5 with TRBJ1-2, with TRBD1 matching 9 bases. CDR1 and CDR2 (germline): MNHEY, SVGAGI. The CDR3 totals 14 residues. The V segment lost 0 bases and the J segment 8 bases; nucleotides outside the gene matches: 4. In nucleotides, the CDR3 is TGTGCCAGCAGTTACTCCCCGACAGGGGGAGGCTACACCTTC. This codes for CASSYSPTGGGYTF.

This clone was picked up one time. The rearrangement links TRBV15 to TRBJ1-1, with 7 bases aligning to TRBD1. This CDR3 is built from 16 residues. The germline gives CDR1 LNHNV, CDR2 YYDKDF (reference sequence). V lost 0 bases, J lost 1 base, and 5 bases stayed unmatched. The CDR3 nucleotides read TGTGCCACCAGCAGAGATAGGGGGCCACCGAACACTGAAGCTTTCTTT. Its translation: CATSRDRGPPNTEAFF.

The genes are TRBV7-9 and TRBJ2-3; D is unresolved. Germline V gives CDR1 SEHNR, CDR2 FQNEAQ (reference sequence). The CDR3 length is 13 residues. V lost 6 bases, J lost 4 bases, and 11 bases lay in between. The CDR3: CASSQKSADTQYF. CDR3 in DNA: TGTGCCAGCAGTCAAAAATCGGCAGATACGCAGTATTTT.

CDR3 protein: CASGWALGSNQPQHF. The CDR3, as DNA: TGTGCTAGTGGTTGGGCATTAGGTAGCAATCAGCCCCAGCATTTT. The V call is TRBV12-5, the J call TRBJ1-5; no reliable D call. Germline V gene data show CDR1 as LGHNT and CDR2 as FRNRAP. Between the trimmed V and J ends, which lost 4 bases and 0 bases, there was a span of 10 bases. The CDR3 totals 15 residues.

Here the CDR3 DNA reads TGTGCCACCTCCCGGGGGGGGGAGACCCAGTACTTC. Its protein is CATSRGGETQYF. The rearrangement joins TRBV2 to TRBJ2-5, with TRBD2 matching over 8 bases. The CDR3 contains 12 residues. Germline V lookup: CDR1 SNHLY, CDR2 FYNNEI. With 10 bases clipped from V and 5 bases from J, the junction kept 6 bases outside the gene matches. Complete variable domain (other parts from reference TRBV2 and TRBJ2-5): EPEVTQTPSHQVTQMGQEVILRCVPISNHLYFYWYRQILGQKVEFLVSFYNNEISEKSEIFDDQFSVERPDGSNFTLKIRSTKLEDSAMYFCATSRGGETQYFGPGTRLLVL.

This rearrangement joins TRBV7-2 to TRBJ2-1, with 10 bases aligning to TRBD2. Germline V gene lookup returns CDR1 SGHTA and CDR2 FQGNSA. CDR3 length: 16 residues. V was pared by 5 bases and J by 4 bases, with 8 bases of the junction left unmatched. The CDR3, as DNA: TGTGCCAGCAGCCTGGGGACTAGCGTTGTATACAATGAGCAGTTCTTC. It encodes CASSLGTSVVYNEQFF. The full variable domain, completed using reference TRBV7-2 and TRBJ2-1, is GAGVSQSPSNKVTEKGKDVELRCDPISGHTALYWYRQSLGQGLEFLIYFQGNSAPDKSGLPSDRFSAERTGGSVSTLTIQRTQQEDSAVYLCASSLGTSVVYNEQFFGPGTRLTVL.